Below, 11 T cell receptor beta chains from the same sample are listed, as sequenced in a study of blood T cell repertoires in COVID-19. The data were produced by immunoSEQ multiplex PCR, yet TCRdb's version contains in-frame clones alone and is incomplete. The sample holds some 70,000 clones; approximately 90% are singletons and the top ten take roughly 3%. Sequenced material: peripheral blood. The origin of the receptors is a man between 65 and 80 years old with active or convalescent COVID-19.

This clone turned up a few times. The CDR3 bases are TGTGCCAGCAGCCCCCTGGCGGGGACCTACAATGAGCAGTTCTTC. As protein: CASSPLAGTYNEQFF. V and J are TRBV9 and TRBJ2-1; D perhaps matches TRBD2 (6 bases). V gave up 4 bases and J gave up 2 bases, with 13 bases separating them. The CDR3 runs 15 residues. The V gene's germline CDR1 is SGDLS and CDR2 YYNGEE.

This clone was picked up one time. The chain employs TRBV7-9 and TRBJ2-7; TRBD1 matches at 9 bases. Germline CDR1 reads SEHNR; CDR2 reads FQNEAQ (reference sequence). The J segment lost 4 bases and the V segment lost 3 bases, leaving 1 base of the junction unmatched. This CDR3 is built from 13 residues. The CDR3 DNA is TGTGCCAGCAGCTTTGGACAGGGGTACGAGCAGTACTTC. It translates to CASSFGQGYEQYF.

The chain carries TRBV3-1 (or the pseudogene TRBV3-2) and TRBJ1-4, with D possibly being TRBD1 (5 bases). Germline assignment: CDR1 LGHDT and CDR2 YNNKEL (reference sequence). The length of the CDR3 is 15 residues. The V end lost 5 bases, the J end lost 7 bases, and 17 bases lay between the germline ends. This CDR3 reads CASSVPGTGGEKLFF. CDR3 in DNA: TGTGCCAGCAGCGTACCCGGGACGGGAGGTGAAAAACTGTTTTTT.

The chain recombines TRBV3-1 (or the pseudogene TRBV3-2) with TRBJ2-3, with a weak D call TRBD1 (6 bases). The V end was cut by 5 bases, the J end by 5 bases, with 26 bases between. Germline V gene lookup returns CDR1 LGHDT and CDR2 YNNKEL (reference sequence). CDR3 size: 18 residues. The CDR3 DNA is TGTGCCAGCAGCGATACAGGGAAATCAACCCGCATATTAGATACGCAGTATTTT. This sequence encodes CASSDTGKSTRILDTQYF.

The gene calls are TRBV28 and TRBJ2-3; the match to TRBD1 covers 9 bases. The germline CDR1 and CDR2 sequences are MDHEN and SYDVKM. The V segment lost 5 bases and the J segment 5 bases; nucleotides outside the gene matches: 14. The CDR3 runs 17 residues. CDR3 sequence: CASSRTMTGGERDTQYF. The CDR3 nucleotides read TGTGCCAGCAGTCGCACGATGACAGGGGGAGAGAGAGATACGCAGTATTTT.

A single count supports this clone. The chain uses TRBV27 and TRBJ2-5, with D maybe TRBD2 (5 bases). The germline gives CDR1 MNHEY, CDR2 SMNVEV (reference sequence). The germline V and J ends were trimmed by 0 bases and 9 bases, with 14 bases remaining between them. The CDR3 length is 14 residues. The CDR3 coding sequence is TGTGCCAGCAGTTTATCCCCCAGGTTGGAGGCCCAGTACTTC. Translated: CASSLSPRLEAQYF.

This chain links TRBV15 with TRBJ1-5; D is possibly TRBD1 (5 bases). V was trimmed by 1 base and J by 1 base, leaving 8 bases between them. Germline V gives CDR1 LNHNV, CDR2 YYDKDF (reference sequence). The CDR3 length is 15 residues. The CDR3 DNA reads TGTGCCACCAGCAGAGCAGACAGAAGCAATCAGCCCCAGCATTTT. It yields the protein CATSRADRSNQPQHF.

This CDR3 reads CASSRQQGGNTGELFF. CDR3 nucleotides: TGTGCCAGCTCACGGCAGCAGGGGGGAAACACCGGGGAGCTGTTTTTT. The chain has TRBV18 and TRBJ2-2; possible D gene TRBD1, 7 bases. V lost 4 bases, J lost 2 bases, and 14 bases lay in between. The CDR3 is made up of 16 amino acids. Germline V lookup: CDR1 KGHSH, CDR2 LQKENI.

The CDR3 reads CASSQEGQDRGGGYTF. CDR3 in DNA: TGTGCCAGCAGCCAAGAAGGACAGGACAGGGGTGGTGGCTACACCTTC. The chain carries TRBV4-2 and TRBJ1-2; TRBD1 agrees at 9 bases. V lost 0 bases and J lost 7; bases outside the gene matches: 9. Germline CDR1 LGHNA, CDR2 YNFKEQ. The CDR3 length is 16 residues.

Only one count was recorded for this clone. The DNA for the CDR3 is TGTGCCAGTAGTATAGGACAGACGGTGAGCACAGATACGCAGTATTTT. Its translation is CASSIGQTVSTDTQYF. The genes are TRBV19 and TRBJ2-3; possibly TRBD1 for D (5 bases). V lost 1 base to trimming and J lost 0 bases, with 11 bases between them. The CDR3 covers 16 residues. Germline CDR1 reads LNHDA; CDR2 reads SQIVND (reference sequence).

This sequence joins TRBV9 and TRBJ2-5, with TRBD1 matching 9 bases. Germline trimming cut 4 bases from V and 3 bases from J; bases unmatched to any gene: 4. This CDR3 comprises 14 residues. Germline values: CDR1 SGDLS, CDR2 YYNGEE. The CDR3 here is CASSTRTGEETQYF. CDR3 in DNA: TGTGCCAGCAGCACCCGGACAGGGGAAGAGACCCAGTACTTC.